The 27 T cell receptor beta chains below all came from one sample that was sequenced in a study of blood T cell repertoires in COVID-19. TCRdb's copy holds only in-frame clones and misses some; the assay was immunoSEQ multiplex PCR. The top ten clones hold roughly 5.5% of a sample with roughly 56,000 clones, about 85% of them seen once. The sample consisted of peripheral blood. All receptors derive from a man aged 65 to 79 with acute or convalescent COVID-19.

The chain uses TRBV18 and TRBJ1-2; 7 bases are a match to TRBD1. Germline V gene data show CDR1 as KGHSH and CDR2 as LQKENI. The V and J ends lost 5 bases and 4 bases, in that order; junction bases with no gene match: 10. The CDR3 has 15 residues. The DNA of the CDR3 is TGTGCCAGCTCAAGCTCTCTCGGACAGGTCTATGGCTACACCTTC. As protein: CASSSSLGQVYGYTF.

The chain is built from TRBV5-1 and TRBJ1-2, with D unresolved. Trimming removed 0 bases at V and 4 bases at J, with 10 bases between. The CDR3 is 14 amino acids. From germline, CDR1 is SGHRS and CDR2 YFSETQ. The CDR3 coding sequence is TGCGCCAGCAGCTTGGGAACGGGTCCCTATGGCTACACCTTC. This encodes CASSLGTGPYGYTF.

The CDR3 DNA follows: TGTGCCAGCAGCCAAGCTTGGGGTTTAGAACAGGCCCTATTTGCCGGGGAGCTGTTTTTT. Residues: CASSQAWGLEQALFAGELFF. The chain links TRBV3-1 (or the pseudogene TRBV3-2) to TRBJ2-2, with D possibly matching TRBD1 (5 bases). This CDR3 is 20 amino acids long. Germline CDR1 and CDR2: LGHDT and YNNKEL (reference sequence). V was clipped by 1 base and J by 6 bases, with 27 bases between them.

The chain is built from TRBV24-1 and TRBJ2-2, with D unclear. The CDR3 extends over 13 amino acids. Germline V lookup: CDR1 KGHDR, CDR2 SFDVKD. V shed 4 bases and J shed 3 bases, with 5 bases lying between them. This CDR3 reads CATSDRYTGELFF. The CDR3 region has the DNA TGTGCCACCAGTGACAGATACACCGGGGAGCTGTTTTTT.

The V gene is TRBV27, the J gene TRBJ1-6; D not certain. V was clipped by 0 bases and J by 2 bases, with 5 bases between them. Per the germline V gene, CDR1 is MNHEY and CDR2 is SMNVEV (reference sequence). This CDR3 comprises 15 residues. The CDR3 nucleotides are TGTGCCAGCAGTTTATCGGCAGCCTATAATTCACCCCTCCACTTT. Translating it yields CASSLSAAYNSPLHF.

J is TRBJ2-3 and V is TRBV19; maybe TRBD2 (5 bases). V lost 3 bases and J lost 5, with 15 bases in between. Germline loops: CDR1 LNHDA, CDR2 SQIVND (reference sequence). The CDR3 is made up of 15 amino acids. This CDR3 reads CASSIWAQRVDTQYF. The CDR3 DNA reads TGTGCCAGTAGTATCTGGGCCCAGAGGGTAGATACGCAGTATTTT.

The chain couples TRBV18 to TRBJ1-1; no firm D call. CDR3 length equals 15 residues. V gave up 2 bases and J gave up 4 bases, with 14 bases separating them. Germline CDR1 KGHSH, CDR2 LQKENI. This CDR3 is CASSPVPPGPTEAFF. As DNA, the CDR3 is TGTGCCAGCTCACCAGTCCCCCCAGGCCCCACTGAAGCTTTCTTT.

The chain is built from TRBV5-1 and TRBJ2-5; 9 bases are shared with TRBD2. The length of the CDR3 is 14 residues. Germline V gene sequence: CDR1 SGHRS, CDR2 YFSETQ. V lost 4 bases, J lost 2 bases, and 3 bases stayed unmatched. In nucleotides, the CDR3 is TGCGCCAGCAGCCTAACTAGCGGGCAAGAGACCCAGTACTTC. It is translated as CASSLTSGQETQYF.

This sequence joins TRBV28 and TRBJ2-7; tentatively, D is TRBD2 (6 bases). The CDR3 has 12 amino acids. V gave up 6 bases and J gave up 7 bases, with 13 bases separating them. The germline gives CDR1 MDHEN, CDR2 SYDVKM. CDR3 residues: CASRQNRGEQYF. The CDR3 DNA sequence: TGTGCCAGCAGGCAGAATCGGGGGGAGCAGTACTTC.

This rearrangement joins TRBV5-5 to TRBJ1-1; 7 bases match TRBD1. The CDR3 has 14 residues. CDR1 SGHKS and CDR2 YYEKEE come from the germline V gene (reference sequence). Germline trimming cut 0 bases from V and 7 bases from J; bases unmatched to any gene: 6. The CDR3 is CASSLEGQRLEAFF. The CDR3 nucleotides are TGTGCCAGCAGCTTGGAGGGACAGCGTCTTGAAGCTTTCTTT.

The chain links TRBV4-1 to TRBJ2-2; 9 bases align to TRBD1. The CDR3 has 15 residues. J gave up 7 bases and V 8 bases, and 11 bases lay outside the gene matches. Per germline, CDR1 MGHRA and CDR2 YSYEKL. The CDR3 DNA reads TGCGCCAGCGGACCGGGACAGGGTTTTTACGGGGAGCTGTTTTTT. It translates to CASGPGQGFYGELFF.

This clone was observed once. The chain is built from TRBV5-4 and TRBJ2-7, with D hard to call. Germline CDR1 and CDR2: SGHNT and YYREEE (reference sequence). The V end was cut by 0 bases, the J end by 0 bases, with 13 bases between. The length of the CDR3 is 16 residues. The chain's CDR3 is CASSLDSSPSSYEQYF. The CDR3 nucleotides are TGTGCCAGCAGCTTGGACAGCTCCCCAAGCTCCTACGAGCAGTACTTC.

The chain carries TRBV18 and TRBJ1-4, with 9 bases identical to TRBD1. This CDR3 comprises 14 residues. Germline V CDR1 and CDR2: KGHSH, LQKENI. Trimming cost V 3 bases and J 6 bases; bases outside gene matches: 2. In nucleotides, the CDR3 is TGTGCCAGCTCACCGGGACAGGGTCATGAAAAACTGTTTTTT. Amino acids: CASSPGQGHEKLFF. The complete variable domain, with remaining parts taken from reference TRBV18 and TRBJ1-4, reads NAGVMQNPRHLVRRRGQEARLRCSPMKGHSHVYWYRQLPEEGLKFMVYLQKENIIDESGMPKERFSAEFPKEGPSILRIQQVVRGDSAAYFCASSPGQGHEKLFFGSGTQLSVL.

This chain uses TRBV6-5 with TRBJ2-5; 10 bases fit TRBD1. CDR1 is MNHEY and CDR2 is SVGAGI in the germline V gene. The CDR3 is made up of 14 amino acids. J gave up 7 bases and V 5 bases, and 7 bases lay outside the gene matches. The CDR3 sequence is CASSPDRGLATQYF. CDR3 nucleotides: TGTGCCAGCAGTCCCGACAGGGGGCTTGCGACCCAGTACTTC.

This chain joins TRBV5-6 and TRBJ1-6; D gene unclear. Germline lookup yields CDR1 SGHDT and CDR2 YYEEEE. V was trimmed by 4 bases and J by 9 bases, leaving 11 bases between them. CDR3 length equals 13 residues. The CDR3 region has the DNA TGTGCCAGCAGCATCGGACGGGGTTCACCCCTCCACTTT. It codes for CASSIGRGSPLHF.

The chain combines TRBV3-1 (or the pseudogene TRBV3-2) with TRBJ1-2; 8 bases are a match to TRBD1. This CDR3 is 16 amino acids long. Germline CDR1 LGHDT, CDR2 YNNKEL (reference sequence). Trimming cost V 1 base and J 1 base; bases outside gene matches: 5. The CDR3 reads CASSQGETGGNYGYTF. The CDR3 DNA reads TGTGCCAGCAGCCAAGGCGAAACAGGGGGTAACTATGGCTACACCTTC.

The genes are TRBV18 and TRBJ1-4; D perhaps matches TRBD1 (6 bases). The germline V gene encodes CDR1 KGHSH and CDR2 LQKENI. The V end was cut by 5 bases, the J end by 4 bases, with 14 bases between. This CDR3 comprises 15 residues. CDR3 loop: CASSSNREHNEKLFF. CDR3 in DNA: TGTGCCAGCTCATCCAACAGGGAACATAATGAAAAACTGTTTTTT.

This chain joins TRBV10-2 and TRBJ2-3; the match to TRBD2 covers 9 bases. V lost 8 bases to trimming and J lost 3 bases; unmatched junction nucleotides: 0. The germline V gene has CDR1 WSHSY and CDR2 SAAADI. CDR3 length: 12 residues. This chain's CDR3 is CASAGGTDTQYF. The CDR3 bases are TGCGCCAGCGCGGGGGGGACAGATACGCAGTATTTT.

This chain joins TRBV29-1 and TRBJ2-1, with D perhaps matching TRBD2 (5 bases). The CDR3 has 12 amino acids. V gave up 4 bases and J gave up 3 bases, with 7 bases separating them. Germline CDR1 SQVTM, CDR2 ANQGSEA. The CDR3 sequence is CSVGEHYNEQFF. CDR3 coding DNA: TGCAGCGTTGGGGAGCACTACAATGAGCAGTTCTTC.

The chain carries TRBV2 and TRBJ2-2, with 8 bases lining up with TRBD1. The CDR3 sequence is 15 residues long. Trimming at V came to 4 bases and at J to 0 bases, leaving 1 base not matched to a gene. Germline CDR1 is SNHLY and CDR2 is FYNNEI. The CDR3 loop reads CASSAGGSNTGELFF. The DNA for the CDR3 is TGTGCCAGCAGTGCAGGGGGCTCGAACACCGGGGAGCTGTTTTTT.

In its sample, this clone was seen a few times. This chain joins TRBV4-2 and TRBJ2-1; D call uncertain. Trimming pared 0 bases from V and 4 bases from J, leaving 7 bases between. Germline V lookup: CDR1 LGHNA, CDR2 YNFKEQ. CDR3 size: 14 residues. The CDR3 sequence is CASSQDHQYNEQFF. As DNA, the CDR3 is TGTGCCAGCAGCCAAGATCACCAGTACAATGAGCAGTTCTTC.

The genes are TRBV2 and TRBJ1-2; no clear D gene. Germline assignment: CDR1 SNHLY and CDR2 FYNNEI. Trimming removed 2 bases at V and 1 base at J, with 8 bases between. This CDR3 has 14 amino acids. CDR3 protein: CASSERRVNYGYTF. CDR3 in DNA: TGTGCCAGCAGTGAAAGGAGGGTTAACTATGGCTACACCTTC.

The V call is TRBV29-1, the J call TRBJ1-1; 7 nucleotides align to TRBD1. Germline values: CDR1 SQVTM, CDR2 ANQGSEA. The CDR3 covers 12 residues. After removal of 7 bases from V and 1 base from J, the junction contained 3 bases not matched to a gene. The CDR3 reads CSAGQTNTEAFF. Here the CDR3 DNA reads TGCAGCGCGGGACAGACGAACACTGAAGCTTTCTTT.

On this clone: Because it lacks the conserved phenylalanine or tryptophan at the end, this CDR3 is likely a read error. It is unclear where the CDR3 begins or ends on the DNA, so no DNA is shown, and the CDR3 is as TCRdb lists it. CDR3: CASSSPGWGGV. This chain joins TRBV5-7 and TRBJ1-2. TRBV5-7 is an ORF, and what it does is uncertain. The CDR3 numbers 11 amino acids, ends counted.

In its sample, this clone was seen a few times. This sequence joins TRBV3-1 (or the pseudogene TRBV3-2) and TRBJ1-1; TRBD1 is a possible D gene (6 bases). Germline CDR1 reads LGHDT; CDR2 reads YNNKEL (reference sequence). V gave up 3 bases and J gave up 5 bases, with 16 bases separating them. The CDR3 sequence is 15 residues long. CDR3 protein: CASSHNSWGLTEAFF. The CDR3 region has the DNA TGTGCCAGCAGCCACAACTCCTGGGGGCTTACTGAAGCTTTCTTT.

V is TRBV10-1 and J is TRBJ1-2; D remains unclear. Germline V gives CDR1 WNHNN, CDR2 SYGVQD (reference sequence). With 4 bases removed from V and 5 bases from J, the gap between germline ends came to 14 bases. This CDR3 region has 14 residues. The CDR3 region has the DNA TGCGCCAGCAGTGGATCCGAGGCGGGGTATGGCTACACCTTC. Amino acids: CASSGSEAGYGYTF.

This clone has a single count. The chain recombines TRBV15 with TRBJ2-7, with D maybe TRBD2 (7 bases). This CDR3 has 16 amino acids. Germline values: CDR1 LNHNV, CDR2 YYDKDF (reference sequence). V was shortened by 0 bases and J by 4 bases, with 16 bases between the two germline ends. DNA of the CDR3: TGTGCCACCAGCAGAGATGGGGGGGCTAGTTCTTACGAGCAGTACTTC. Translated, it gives CATSRDGGASSYEQYF.